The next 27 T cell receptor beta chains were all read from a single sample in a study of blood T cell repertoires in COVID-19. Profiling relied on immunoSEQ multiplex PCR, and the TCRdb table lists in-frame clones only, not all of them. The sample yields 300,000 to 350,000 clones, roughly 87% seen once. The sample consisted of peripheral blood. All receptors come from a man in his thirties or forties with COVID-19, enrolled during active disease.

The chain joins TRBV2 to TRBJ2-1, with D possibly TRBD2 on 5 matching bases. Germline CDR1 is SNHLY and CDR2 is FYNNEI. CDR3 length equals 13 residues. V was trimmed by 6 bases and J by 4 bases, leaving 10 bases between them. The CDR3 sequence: CASRRGQYNEQFF. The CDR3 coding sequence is TGTGCCAGCAGGAGAGGGCAGTACAATGAGCAGTTCTTC.

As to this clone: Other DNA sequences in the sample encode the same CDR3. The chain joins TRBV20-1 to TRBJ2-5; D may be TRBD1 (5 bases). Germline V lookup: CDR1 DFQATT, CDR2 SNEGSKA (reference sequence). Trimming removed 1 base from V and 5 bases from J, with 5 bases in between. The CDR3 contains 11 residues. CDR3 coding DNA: TGCAGTGCTAGAGCAGGGGAGACCCAGTACTTC. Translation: CSARAGETQYF.

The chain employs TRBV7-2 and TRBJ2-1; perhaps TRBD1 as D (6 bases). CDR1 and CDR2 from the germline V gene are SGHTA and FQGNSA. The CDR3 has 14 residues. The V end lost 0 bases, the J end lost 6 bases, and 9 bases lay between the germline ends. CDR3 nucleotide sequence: TGTGCCAGCAGCTTAGCTATAGGGGGCAATGAGCAGTTCTTC. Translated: CASSLAIGGNEQFF. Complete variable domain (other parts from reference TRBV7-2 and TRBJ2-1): GAGVSQSPSNKVTEKGKDVELRCDPISGHTALYWYRQSLGQGLEFLIYFQGNSAPDKSGLPSDRFSAERTGGSVSTLTIQRTQQEDSAVYLCASSLAIGGNEQFFGPGTRLTVL.

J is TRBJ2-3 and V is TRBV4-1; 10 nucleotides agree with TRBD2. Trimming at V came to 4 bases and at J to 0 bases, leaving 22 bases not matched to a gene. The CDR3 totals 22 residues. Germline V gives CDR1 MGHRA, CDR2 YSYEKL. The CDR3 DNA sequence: TGCGCCAGCAGCCTCACGATCATAGGTCTAGCGGGGGTTACAACTAGCACAGATACGCAGTATTTT. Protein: CASSLTIIGLAGVTTSTDTQYF.

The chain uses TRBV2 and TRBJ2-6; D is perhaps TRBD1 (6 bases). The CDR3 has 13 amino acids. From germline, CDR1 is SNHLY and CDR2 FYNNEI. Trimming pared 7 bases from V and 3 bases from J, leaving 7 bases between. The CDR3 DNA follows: TGTGCCAGCAAGGGGGATGGGGCCAACGTCCTGACTTTC. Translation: CASKGDGANVLTF.

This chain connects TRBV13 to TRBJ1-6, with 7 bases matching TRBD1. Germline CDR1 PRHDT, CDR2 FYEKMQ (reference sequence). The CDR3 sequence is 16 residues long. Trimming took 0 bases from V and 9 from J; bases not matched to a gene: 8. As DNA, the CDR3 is TGTGCCAGCAGCTTAGGCCTGAGAGGGGGCGTTTCACCCCTCCACTTT. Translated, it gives CASSLGLRGGVSPLHF.

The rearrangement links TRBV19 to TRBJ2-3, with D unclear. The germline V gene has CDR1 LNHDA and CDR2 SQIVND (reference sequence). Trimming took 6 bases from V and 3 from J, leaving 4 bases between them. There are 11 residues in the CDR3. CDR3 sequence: CASRYTDTQYF. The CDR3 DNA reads TGTGCCAGTAGATATACAGATACGCAGTATTTT.

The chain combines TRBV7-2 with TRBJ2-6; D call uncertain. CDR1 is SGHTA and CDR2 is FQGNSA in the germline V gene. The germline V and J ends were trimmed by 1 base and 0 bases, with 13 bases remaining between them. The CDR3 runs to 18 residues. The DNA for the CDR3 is TGTGCCAGCAGCTTAGGGAGAGCCCTTCGCTCTGGGGCCAACGTCCTGACTTTC. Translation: CASSLGRALRSGANVLTF.

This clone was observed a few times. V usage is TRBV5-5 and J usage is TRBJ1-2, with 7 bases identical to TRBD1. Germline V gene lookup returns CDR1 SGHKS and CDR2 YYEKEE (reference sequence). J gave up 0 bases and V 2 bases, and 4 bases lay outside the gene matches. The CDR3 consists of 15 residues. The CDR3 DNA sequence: TGTGCCAGCAGCTTAGAGGGGGCTGCTAACTATGGCTACACCTTC. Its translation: CASSLEGAANYGYTF.

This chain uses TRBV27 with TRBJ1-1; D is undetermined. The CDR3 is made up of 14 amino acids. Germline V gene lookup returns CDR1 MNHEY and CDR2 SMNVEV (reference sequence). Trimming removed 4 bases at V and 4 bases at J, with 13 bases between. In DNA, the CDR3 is TGTGCCAGCAGTTCCCCGGGGTGGGGCACTGAAGCTTTCTTT. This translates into CASSSPGWGTEAFF.

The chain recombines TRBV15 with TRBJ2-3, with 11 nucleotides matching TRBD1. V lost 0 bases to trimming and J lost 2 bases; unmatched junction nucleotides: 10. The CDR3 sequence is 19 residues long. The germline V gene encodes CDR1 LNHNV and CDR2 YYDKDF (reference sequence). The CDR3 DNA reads TGTGCCACCAGCAGAGATCGCAGGGCGGGACAGGGGGACACAGATACGCAGTATTTT. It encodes CATSRDRRAGQGDTDTQYF.

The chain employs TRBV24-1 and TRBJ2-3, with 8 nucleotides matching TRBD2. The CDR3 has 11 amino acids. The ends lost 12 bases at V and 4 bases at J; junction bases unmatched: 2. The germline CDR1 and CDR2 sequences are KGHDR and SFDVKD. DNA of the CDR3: TGTGCCGCCGGGAGGGCAGATACGCAGTATTTT. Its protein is CAAGRADTQYF.

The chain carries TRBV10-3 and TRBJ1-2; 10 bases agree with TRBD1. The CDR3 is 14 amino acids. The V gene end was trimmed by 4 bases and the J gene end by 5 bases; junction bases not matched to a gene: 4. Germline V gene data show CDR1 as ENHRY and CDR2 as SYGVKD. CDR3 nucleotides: TGTGCCATCAGTGTTGGGGACAGGGGATATGGCTACACCTTC. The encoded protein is CAISVGDRGYGYTF.

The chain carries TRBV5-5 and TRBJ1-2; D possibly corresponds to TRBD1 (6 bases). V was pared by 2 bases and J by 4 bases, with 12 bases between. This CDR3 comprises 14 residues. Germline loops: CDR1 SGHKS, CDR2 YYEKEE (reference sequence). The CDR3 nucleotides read TGTGCCAGCAGCTTCCAGACAGGATTCTATGGCTACACCTTC. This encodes CASSFQTGFYGYTF. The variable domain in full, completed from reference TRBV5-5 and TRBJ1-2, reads DAGVTQSPTHLIKTRGQQVTLRCSPISGHKSVSWYQQVLGQGPQFIFQYYEKEERGRGNFPDRFSARQFPNYSSELNVNALLLGDSALYLCASSFQTGFYGYTFGSGTRLTVV.

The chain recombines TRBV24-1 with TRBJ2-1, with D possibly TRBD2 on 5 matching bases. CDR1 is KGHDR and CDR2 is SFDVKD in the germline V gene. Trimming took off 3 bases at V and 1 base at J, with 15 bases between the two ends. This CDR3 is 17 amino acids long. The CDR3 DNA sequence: TGTGCCACCAGTGATCGCAAAGGACGGGAATCCTACAATGAGCAGTTCTTC. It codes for CATSDRKGRESYNEQFF.

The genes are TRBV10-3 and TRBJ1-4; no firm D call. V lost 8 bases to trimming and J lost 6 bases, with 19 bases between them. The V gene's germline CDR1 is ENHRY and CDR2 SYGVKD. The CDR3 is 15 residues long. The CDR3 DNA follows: TGTGCCATCCGCTTTGGACCCGGGAGCGATGAAAAACTGTTTTTT. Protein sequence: CAIRFGPGSDEKLFF.

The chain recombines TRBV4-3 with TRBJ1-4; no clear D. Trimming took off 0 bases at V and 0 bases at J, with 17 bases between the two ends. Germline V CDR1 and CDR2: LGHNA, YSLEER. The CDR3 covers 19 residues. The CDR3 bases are TGCGCCAGCAGCCAAGAGGTAACCGGCAGCGCCGCAACTAATGAAAAACTGTTTTTT. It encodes CASSQEVTGSAATNEKLFF.

The CDR3 DNA is TGTGCCAGCAGCCAAGGAATGGCGGGCGGTTTGATGCCCCAGCATTTT. This translates into CASSQGMAGGLMPQHF. The V gene is TRBV4-2, the J gene TRBJ1-5; no clear D gene. Deletions cut 1 base from V and 9 bases from J, with 19 bases between. The length of the CDR3 is 16 residues. The germline CDR1 and CDR2 sequences are LGHNA and YNFKEQ.

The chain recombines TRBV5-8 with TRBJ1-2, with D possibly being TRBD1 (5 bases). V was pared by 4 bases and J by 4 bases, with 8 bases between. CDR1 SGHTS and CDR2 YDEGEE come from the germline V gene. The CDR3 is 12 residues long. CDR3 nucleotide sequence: TGTGCCAGCAGCCCTGACAGCTATGGCTACACCTTC. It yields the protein CASSPDSYGYTF.

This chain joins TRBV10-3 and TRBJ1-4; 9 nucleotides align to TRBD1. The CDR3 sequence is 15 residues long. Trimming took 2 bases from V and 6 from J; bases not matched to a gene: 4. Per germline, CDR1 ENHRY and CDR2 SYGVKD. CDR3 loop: CAISESGQGYEKLFF. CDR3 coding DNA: TGTGCCATCAGTGAGAGCGGACAGGGGTATGAAAAACTGTTTTTT.

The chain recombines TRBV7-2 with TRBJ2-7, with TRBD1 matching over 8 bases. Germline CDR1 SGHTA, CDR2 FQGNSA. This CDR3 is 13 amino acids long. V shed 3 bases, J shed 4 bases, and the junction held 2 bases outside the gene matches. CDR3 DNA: TGTGCCAGCAGCTTGGGGACAGGATACGAGCAGTACTTC. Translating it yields CASSLGTGYEQYF.

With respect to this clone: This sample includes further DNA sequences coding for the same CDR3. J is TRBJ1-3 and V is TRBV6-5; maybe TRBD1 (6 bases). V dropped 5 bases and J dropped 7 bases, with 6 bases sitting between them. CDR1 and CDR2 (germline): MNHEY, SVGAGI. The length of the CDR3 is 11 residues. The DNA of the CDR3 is TGTGCCAGCAGTCAGGGGAACACCATATATTTT. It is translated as CASSQGNTIYF.

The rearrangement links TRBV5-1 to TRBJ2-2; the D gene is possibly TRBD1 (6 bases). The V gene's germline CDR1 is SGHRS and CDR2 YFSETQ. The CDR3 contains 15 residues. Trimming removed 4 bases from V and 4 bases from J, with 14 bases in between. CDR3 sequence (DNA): TGCGCCAGCAGCATAAACAGGGTGTCCACCGGGGAGCTGTTTTTT. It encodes CASSINRVSTGELFF.

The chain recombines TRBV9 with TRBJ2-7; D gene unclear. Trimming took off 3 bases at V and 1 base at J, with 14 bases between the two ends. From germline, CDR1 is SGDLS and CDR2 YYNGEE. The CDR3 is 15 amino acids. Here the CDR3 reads CASSAEVTPSYEQYF. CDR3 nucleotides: TGTGCCAGCAGCGCCGAGGTCACACCATCCTACGAGCAGTACTTC.

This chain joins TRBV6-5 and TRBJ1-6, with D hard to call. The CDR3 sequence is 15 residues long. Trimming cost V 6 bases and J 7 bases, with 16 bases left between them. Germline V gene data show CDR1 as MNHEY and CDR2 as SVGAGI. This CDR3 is CASSADWVNNSPLHF. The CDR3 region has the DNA TGTGCCAGCAGCGCGGACTGGGTGAACAATTCACCCCTCCACTTT.

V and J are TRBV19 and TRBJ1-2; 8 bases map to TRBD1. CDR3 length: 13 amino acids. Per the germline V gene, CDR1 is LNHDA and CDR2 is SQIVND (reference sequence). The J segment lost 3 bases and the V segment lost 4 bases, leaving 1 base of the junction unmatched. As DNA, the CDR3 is TGTGCCAGTAGTAAGGACAGGGACTATGGCTACACCTTC. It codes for CASSKDRDYGYTF.

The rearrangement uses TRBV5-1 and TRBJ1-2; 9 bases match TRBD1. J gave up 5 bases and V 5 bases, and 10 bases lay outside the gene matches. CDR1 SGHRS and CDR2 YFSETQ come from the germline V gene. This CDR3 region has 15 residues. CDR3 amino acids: CASSPTGGARYGYTF. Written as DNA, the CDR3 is TGCGCCAGCAGTCCCACAGGGGGCGCTAGGTATGGCTACACCTTC.